A single sample is the source of the 20 T cell receptor beta chains below, sequenced in a study of CD8 T cells in ankylosing spondylitis. TCRdb recomputed calls from the 5' RACE reads with MiXCR, one row per CDR3 protein. The sample lists some 140,000 distinct CDR3 sequences; just under 7.5% were seen once. Sample: blood, either unsorted or a sorted T cell fraction (not recorded which). The source is a female donor with ankylosing spondylitis or in good health (not recorded which).

This clonotype was counted many times. The chain has TRBV6-2 or TRBV6-3 and TRBJ2-7; 9 bases are shared with TRBD1. V was clipped by 7 bases and J by 2 bases; unmatched bases: 9. The CDR3 spans 15 residues. CDR1 and CDR2 from the germline V gene are MNHEY and SVGEGT. The CDR3 DNA is TGTGCCAGCACCACCGTGGACAGGGGAACCTACGAGCAGTACTTC. This codes for CASTTVDRGTYEQYF.

This clonotype was seen ten or more times. The chain employs TRBV5-6 and TRBJ2-4; 13 nucleotides align to TRBD2. The CDR3 runs 17 residues. V was clipped by 0 bases and J by 8 bases; unmatched bases: 8. CDR1 is SGHDT and CDR2 is YYEEEE in the germline V gene. For the CDR3, the DNA is TGTGCCAGCAGCTTGGTCACTAGCGGGGGGGCCTTCGACATTCAGTACTTC. Translation: CASSLVTSGGAFDIQYF.

This clonotype was counted a few times. V is TRBV2 and J is TRBJ2-3; 8 nucleotides match TRBD2. Germline assignment: CDR1 SNHLY and CDR2 FYNNEI. The junction had 14 bases not matched to a gene; V was cut back by 7 bases and J by 5 bases. This CDR3 is 16 amino acids long. The CDR3 region is CASTSPTGGAVDTQYF. In DNA form, the CDR3 reads TGTGCCAGCACGAGCCCCACGGGGGGGGCCGTAGATACGCAGTATTTT.

This clonotype was recorded many times. The chain's CDR3 is CSAQLGRGATF. CDR3 in DNA: TGCAGTGCTCAACTAGGACGGGGGGCGACCTTC. The chain employs TRBV20-1 and TRBJ1-2; a possible D gene is TRBD1 (6 bases). Germline lookup yields CDR1 DFQATT and CDR2 SNEGSKA (reference sequence). V was trimmed by 5 bases and J by 14 bases, leaving 18 bases between them. The CDR3 has 11 amino acids.

This clonotype occurred many times. The chain is built from TRBV24-1 and TRBJ2-1, with TRBD2 identical over 7 bases. V lost 4 bases, J lost 0 bases, and 5 bases stayed unmatched. Germline V lookup: CDR1 KGHDR, CDR2 SFDVKD. The CDR3 has 16 residues. The CDR3 nucleotides are TGTGCCACCAGTGAGACGGGGGGACTCTCCTACAATGAGCAGTTCTTC. Its protein is CATSETGGLSYNEQFF.

This clonotype was picked up many times. CDR3: CASSSQGPTGELFF. In DNA, the CDR3 is TGCGCCAGCAGCAGCCAGGGGCCTACCGGGGAGCTGTTTTTT. The rearrangement links TRBV4-1 to TRBJ2-2, with a possible D match to TRBD1 (6 bases). The CDR3 runs 14 residues. The V gene lost 5 bases and the J gene lost 5 bases, with 12 bases spanning the gap. Germline CDR1 reads MGHRA; CDR2 reads YSYEKL.

This clonotype has a count of ten or more. V usage is TRBV20-1 and J usage is TRBJ2-4; 10 positions match TRBD2. The CDR3 consists of 14 residues. Trimming removed 6 bases from V and 7 bases from J; junction bases left unmatched: 9. CDR1 is DFQATT and CDR2 is SNEGSKA in the germline V gene (reference sequence). The CDR3, as DNA: TGCAGTGCGGGGGAGCGGGGGGGATTGAACATTCAGTACTTC. Its translation: CSAGERGGLNIQYF.

This clonotype was counted many times. The chain joins TRBV28 to TRBJ2-5; D uncertain. Per germline, CDR1 MDHEN and CDR2 SYDVKM. This CDR3 contains 12 residues. V was shortened by 4 bases and J by 1 base, with 4 bases between the two germline ends. This CDR3 reads CASSSPQETQYF. As DNA, the CDR3 is TGTGCCAGCAGTTCACCCCAAGAGACCCAGTACTTC.

This clonotype came up many times. The chain employs TRBV7-9 and TRBJ1-5; D remains ambiguous. CDR3 size: 14 residues. Trimming pared 0 bases from V and 3 bases from J, leaving 6 bases between. CDR1 is SEHNR, CDR2 FQNEAQ, per germline (reference sequence). This CDR3 reads CASSLAGINQPQHF. In DNA, the CDR3 is TGTGCCAGCAGCTTAGCCGGGATCAATCAGCCCCAGCATTTT.

About this clonotype itself: A read error is possible here, since a much larger clone lies one base away. J is TRBJ1-4 and V is TRBV27, with D unclear. The CDR3 extends over 14 amino acids. In germline, CDR1 is MNHEY, CDR2 SMNVEV (reference sequence). The CDR3 loop is CVSSGEPGLEKLFF. CDR3 DNA: TGTGTCAGCAGTGGAGAACCCGGGCTGGAAAAACTGTTTTTT.

V gene TRBV29-1 combines with J gene TRBJ2-3; D is unclear. The V end lost 5 bases, the J end lost 0 bases, and 12 bases lay between the germline ends. CDR3 size: 14 residues. The germline V gene has CDR1 SQVTM and CDR2 ANQGSEA. CDR3: CSVSRNPSTDTQYF. CDR3 bases: TGCAGCGTTTCGAGGAATCCTAGCACAGATACGCAGTATTTT.

This clonotype was recorded at least ten times. The chain couples TRBV28 to TRBJ1-4; D is ambiguous. Germline loops: CDR1 MDHEN, CDR2 SYDVKM. The CDR3 contains 16 residues. The V gene lost 1 base and the J gene lost 7 bases, with 16 bases spanning the gap. This CDR3 is CASSLLSLKIGEKLFF. DNA for the CDR3: TGTGCCAGCAGTTTATTATCCCTCAAAATAGGTGAAAAACTGTTTTTT. Full variable domain (missing parts from reference TRBV28 and TRBJ1-4): DVKVTQSSRYLVKRTGEKVFLECVQDMDHENMFWYRQDPGLGLRLIYFSYDVKMKEKGDIPEGYSVSREKKERFSLILESASTNQTSMYLCASSLLSLKIGEKLFFGSGTQLSVL.

This clonotype was observed many times. J is TRBJ2-7 and V is TRBV7-8; 8 nucleotides match TRBD1. Trimming cost V 0 bases and J 2 bases; bases outside gene matches: 6. Germline V lookup: CDR1 SGHVS, CDR2 FQNEAQ. CDR3 size: 16 residues. The CDR3 DNA sequence: TGTGCCAGCAGCTTAGCTGGACAGGGCCTCCCCTACGAGCAGTACTTC. Its translation: CASSLAGQGLPYEQYF.

This clonotype was detected ten times or more. For the CDR3, the DNA is TGTGCCAGCAGCCCACTTTACGAGCAGTACTTC. Translation gives CASSPLYEQYF. The V gene is TRBV7-9, the J gene TRBJ2-7, with no clear D. The CDR3 is 11 residues long. V lost 5 bases to trimming and J lost 4 bases, with 6 bases between them. The V gene's germline CDR1 is SEHNR and CDR2 FQNEAQ (reference sequence).

This clonotype was counted many times. V gene TRBV11-1 combines with J gene TRBJ2-7, with D possibly being TRBD1 (6 bases). This CDR3 is 14 amino acids long. Looked up from germline, CDR1 is SGHAT and CDR2 is FQDESV (reference sequence). Trimming left V 2 bases short and J 4 bases short, with 12 bases between. The CDR3 nucleotides read TGTGCCAGCAGCTTATCTTCTACAGGGTACGAGCAGTACTTC. This gives the protein CASSLSSTGYEQYF.

As to this clonotype: One junction end does not reproduce the germline sequence, and a read error may be involved. The V and J genes are TRBV6-2 or TRBV6-3 and TRBJ2-2, with D perhaps TRBD1 or TRBD2 (5 bases each). The CDR3 is 19 amino acids. Germline CDR1 reads MNHEY; CDR2 reads SVGEGT. CDR3 sequence reads: CASTHAKPGPDLFAGEPFF. CDR3 DNA: TGTGCCAGCACTCACGCGAAACCGGGACCTGATCTTTTTGCCGGGGAGCCGTTTTTT.

The chain couples TRBV7-2 to TRBJ1-2, with D possibly matching TRBD1 (6 bases). Trimming shortened V by 5 bases and J by 3 bases, and 13 bases separated the two germline ends. CDR3 length: 14 residues. Germline-derived CDR1 and CDR2 are SGHTA and FQGNSA. The CDR3 nucleotides are TGTGCCAGCAGCCGAGCGGGGGCCGACTATGGCTACACCTTC. This sequence encodes CASSRAGADYGYTF.

This clonotype was seen repeatedly, ten times or more. The chain links TRBV12-5 to TRBJ1-1, with 7 bases lining up with TRBD1. The CDR3 extends over 16 amino acids. Germline CDR1 LGHNT, CDR2 FRNRAP. The V segment lost 7 bases and the J segment 2 bases; nucleotides outside the gene matches: 13. The CDR3 DNA is TGTGCTAGTGCCTATAACACCGGGACAGAAAACACTGAAGCTTTCTTT. The encoded protein is CASAYNTGTENTEAFF.

The genes are TRBV7-9 and TRBJ1-2; the D gene is possibly TRBD1 (5 bases). This CDR3 region has 14 residues. Trimming took 5 bases from V and 4 from J, leaving 14 bases between them. From germline, CDR1 is SEHNR and CDR2 FQNEAQ (reference sequence). The CDR3 loop is CASSTQTDFYGYTF. The CDR3 region has the DNA TGTGCCAGCAGCACCCAGACAGATTTCTATGGCTACACCTTC.

The genes are TRBV11-2 and TRBJ2-3, with D perhaps given as TRBD1 or TRBD2 (6 bases each). V lost 6 bases, J lost 8 bases, and 21 bases lay in between. This CDR3 comprises 15 residues. Germline loops: CDR1 SGHAT, CDR2 FQNNGV. As DNA, the CDR3 is TGTGCCAGCAGACGACCGGGACAAAAGGAGGGTACGCAGTATTTT. It encodes CASRRPGQKEGTQYF.